The rows below give T cell receptor beta chains drawn from one sample of a study of T cells after yellow fever vaccination. TCRdb reanalysed the 5' RACE reads using MiXCR and keeps one entry per CDR3 protein. The data hold hundreds of thousands of distinct CDR3 sequences, with around an eighth observed a single time. Sequenced here: PBMCs, sampled on the day of the yellow fever booster vaccination. The receptors shown here come from a man younger than 45 who received the YFV17D yellow fever vaccine. Both conserved end residues are part of each CDR3. Fields, in order: clone size, CDR3 length, J gene, V gene, D gene, CDR3 protein, CDR3 DNA. A D gene is named only where the DNA matches it firmly. Clone size appears in some rows only: once, few, many, or a class for an expanded clone.

clone_size: -
cdr3_length: 12
j_call: TRBJ2-7
v_call: TRBV15
d_call: -
cdr3_aa: CATSRPGYEQYF
cdr3_nt: TGTGCCACCAGCAGACCCGGATACGAGCAGTACTTC

clone_size: few
cdr3_length: 14
j_call: TRBJ2-1
v_call: TRBV5-4
d_call: -
cdr3_aa: CASSLRLGNNEQFF
cdr3_nt: TGTGCCAGCAGTCTTAGACTAGGCAACAATGAGCAGTTCTTC

clone_size: -
cdr3_length: 15
j_call: TRBJ1-3
v_call: TRBV12-3/TRBV12-4
d_call: -
cdr3_aa: CASSSGTPRPDTIYF
cdr3_nt: TGTGCCAGCAGTTCGGGGACACCTAGGCCTGACACCATATATTTT

clone_size: once
cdr3_length: 17
j_call: TRBJ2-1
v_call: TRBV20-1
d_call: TRBD2
cdr3_aa: CSAYSGASGRSYNEQFF
cdr3_nt: TGCAGTGCTTATAGTGGGGCTAGCGGGAGGTCTTACAATGAGCAGTTCTTC

clone_size: many
cdr3_length: 15
j_call: TRBJ1-1
v_call: TRBV7-9
d_call: -
cdr3_aa: CASSLMGQGGTEAFF
cdr3_nt: TGTGCCAGCAGCTTAATGGGGCAGGGAGGGACTGAAGCTTTCTTT

clone_size: few
cdr3_length: 16
j_call: TRBJ1-4
v_call: TRBV20-1
d_call: TRBD1
cdr3_aa: CSAPRPRTGANEKLFF
cdr3_nt: TGCAGTGCCCCAAGACCCCGGACAGGGGCAAATGAAAAACTGTTTTTT

clone_size: -
cdr3_length: 13
j_call: TRBJ1-1
v_call: TRBV9
d_call: TRBD1
cdr3_aa: CASSLDRDTEVFF
cdr3_nt: TGTGCCAGCAGCCTGGACAGGGACACTGAAGTTTTCTTT

clone_size: few
cdr3_length: 14
j_call: TRBJ2-4
v_call: TRBV7-9
d_call: -
cdr3_aa: CASSLVLAKNIQYF
cdr3_nt: TGTGCCAGCAGCTTAGTTCTAGCCAAAAACATTCAGTACTTC

clone_size: -
cdr3_length: 15
j_call: TRBJ2-2
v_call: TRBV7-8
d_call: -
cdr3_aa: CASSPSSLGTGELFF
cdr3_nt: -

clone_size: few
cdr3_length: 16
j_call: TRBJ2-2
v_call: TRBV6-2/TRBV6-3
d_call: -
cdr3_aa: CASSYSTSRNTGELFF
cdr3_nt: TGTGCCAGCAGTTACTCGACCAGTAGGAACACCGGGGAGCTGTTTTTT

clone_size: many
cdr3_length: 15
j_call: TRBJ1-6
v_call: TRBV7-2
d_call: TRBD1
cdr3_aa: CASSPGQGLASPLHF
cdr3_nt: TGTGCCAGCAGCCCGGGACAGGGGCTCGCCTCACCCCTCCACTTT

clone_size: -
cdr3_length: 17
j_call: TRBJ2-6
v_call: TRBV5-1
d_call: -
cdr3_aa: CASSLGWFDSGANVLTF
cdr3_nt: TGCGCCAGCAGCTTGGGTTGGTTTGACTCTGGGGCCAACGTCCTGACTTTC

clone_size: -
cdr3_length: 13
j_call: TRBJ1-2
v_call: TRBV30
d_call: -
cdr3_aa: CAWSFGPNYGYTF
cdr3_nt: TGTGCCTGGAGCTTCGGGCCTAACTATGGCTACACCTTC

clone_size: few
cdr3_length: 14
j_call: TRBJ2-1
v_call: TRBV14
d_call: -
cdr3_aa: CASSPRKVGGEQFF
cdr3_nt: TGTGCCAGCAGCCCCCGGAAGGTTGGCGGTGAGCAGTTCTTC

clone_size: -
cdr3_length: 14
j_call: TRBJ2-7
v_call: TRBV20-1
d_call: -
cdr3_aa: CSAREGLRAYEQYF
cdr3_nt: TGCAGTGCTAGAGAGGGACTCAGAGCCTACGAGCAGTACTTC

clone_size: -
cdr3_length: 13
j_call: TRBJ2-1
v_call: TRBV7-3
d_call: TRBD1
cdr3_aa: CANGQGDYNEQFF
cdr3_nt: TGTGCCAATGGACAGGGTGATTACAATGAGCAGTTCTTC

clone_size: -
cdr3_length: 16
j_call: TRBJ2-7
v_call: TRBV7-2
d_call: TRBD2
cdr3_aa: CASSLKGLAGIYEQYF
cdr3_nt: TGTGCCAGCAGCCTAAAAGGGCTAGCGGGAATCTACGAGCAGTACTTC

clone_size: -
cdr3_length: 11
j_call: TRBJ2-3
v_call: TRBV29-1
d_call: -
cdr3_aa: CSVLLAEGPYF
cdr3_nt: TGCAGCGTCCTCCTGGCGGAGGGTCCGTATTTT

clone_size: few
cdr3_length: 14
j_call: TRBJ1-1
v_call: TRBV20-1
d_call: -
cdr3_aa: CSAMRVSLNTEAFF
cdr3_nt: TGCAGTGCTATGAGGGTCAGCTTGAACACTGAAGCTTTCTTT

clone_size: -
cdr3_length: 15
j_call: TRBJ2-7
v_call: TRBV20-1
d_call: TRBD2
cdr3_aa: CSAPKTSGASYEQYF
cdr3_nt: TGCAGTGCTCCGAAGACTAGCGGGGCATCCTACGAGCAGTACTTC

clone_size: -
cdr3_length: 15
j_call: TRBJ2-4
v_call: TRBV7-2
d_call: TRBD2
cdr3_aa: CASNLAGGGFNIQYF
cdr3_nt: TGTGCCAGCAACTTAGCGGGAGGTGGCTTTAACATTCAGTACTTC

clone_size: few
cdr3_length: 14
j_call: TRBJ2-3
v_call: TRBV18
d_call: -
cdr3_aa: CASSPPGVPDTQYF
cdr3_nt: TGTGCCAGCTCACCACCGGGAGTCCCAGATACGCAGTATTTT

clone_size: -
cdr3_length: 15
j_call: TRBJ2-3
v_call: TRBV7-2
d_call: TRBD2
cdr3_aa: CASRPPGLAEAKQYF
cdr3_nt: TGTGCCAGCAGGCCTCCGGGACTAGCGGAGGCAAAACAGTATTTT

clone_size: -
cdr3_length: 15
j_call: TRBJ1-5
v_call: TRBV20-1
d_call: -
cdr3_aa: CSAQSTIYSNQPQHF
cdr3_nt: TGCAGTGCTCAAAGTACGATATATAGCAATCAGCCCCAGCATTTT

clone_size: -
cdr3_length: 12
j_call: TRBJ2-3
v_call: TRBV6-2/TRBV6-3
d_call: TRBD1
cdr3_aa: CARGTGADTQYF
cdr3_nt: TGTGCCAGAGGGACAGGGGCAGATACGCAGTATTTT

clone_size: many
cdr3_length: 15
j_call: TRBJ2-2
v_call: TRBV20-1
d_call: -
cdr3_aa: CSASHAGLGTGELFF
cdr3_nt: TGCAGTGCTAGCCACGCAGGGCTGGGCACCGGGGAGCTGTTTTTT

clone_size: -
cdr3_length: 15
j_call: TRBJ2-2
v_call: TRBV6-5
d_call: TRBD1
cdr3_aa: CASSYRQGRNGELFF
cdr3_nt: TGTGCCAGCAGTTACCGACAGGGGAGGAACGGGGAGCTGTTTTTT

clone_size: few
cdr3_length: 13
j_call: TRBJ2-1
v_call: TRBV20-1
d_call: -
cdr3_aa: CSASGPAYNEQFF
cdr3_nt: -

clone_size: few
cdr3_length: 19
j_call: TRBJ1-1
v_call: TRBV12-3/TRBV12-4
d_call: TRBD1
cdr3_aa: CASSSEQGPREGWYTEAFF
cdr3_nt: TGTGCCAGCAGCTCTGAACAGGGGCCGCGGGAGGGATGGTACACTGAAGCTTTCTTT

clone_size: few
cdr3_length: 14
j_call: TRBJ2-7
v_call: TRBV7-9
d_call: -
cdr3_aa: CASSLGDGHYEQYF
cdr3_nt: TGTGCCAGCAGCTTAGGAGACGGACACTACGAGCAGTACTTC

clone_size: -
cdr3_length: 15
j_call: TRBJ2-1
v_call: TRBV4-1
d_call: TRBD2
cdr3_aa: CASSQVAGTYNEQFF
cdr3_nt: TGCGCCAGCAGCCAGGTAGCGGGGACCTACAATGAGCAGTTCTTC